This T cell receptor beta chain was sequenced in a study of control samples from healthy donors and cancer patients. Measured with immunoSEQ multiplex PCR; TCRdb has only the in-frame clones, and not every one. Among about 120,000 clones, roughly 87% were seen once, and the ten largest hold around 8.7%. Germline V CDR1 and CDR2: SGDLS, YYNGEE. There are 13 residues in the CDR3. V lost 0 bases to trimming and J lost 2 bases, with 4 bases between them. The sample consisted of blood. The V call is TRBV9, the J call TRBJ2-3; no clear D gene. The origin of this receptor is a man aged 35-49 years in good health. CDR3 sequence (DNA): TGTGCCAGCAGCGTAGAAAACACAGATACGCAGTATTTT. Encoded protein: CASSVENTDTQYF.